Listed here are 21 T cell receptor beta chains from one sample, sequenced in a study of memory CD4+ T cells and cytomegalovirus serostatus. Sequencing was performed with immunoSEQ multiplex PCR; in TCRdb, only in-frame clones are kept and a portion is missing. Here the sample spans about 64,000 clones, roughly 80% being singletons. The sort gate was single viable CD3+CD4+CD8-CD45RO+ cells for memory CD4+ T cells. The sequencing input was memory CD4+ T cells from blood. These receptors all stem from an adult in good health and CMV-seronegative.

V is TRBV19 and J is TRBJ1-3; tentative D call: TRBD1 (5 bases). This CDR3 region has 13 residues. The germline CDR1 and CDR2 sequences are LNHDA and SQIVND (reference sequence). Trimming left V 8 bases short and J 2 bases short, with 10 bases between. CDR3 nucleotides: TGTGCCAGTCAGGGAGGGCCTGGAAACACCATATATTTT. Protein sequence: CASQGGPGNTIYF. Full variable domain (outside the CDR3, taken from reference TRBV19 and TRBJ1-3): DGGITQSPKYLFRKEGQNVTLSCEQNLNHDAMYWYRQDPGQGLRLIYYSQIVNDFQKGDIAEGYSVSREKKESFPLTVTSAQKNPTAFYLCASQGGPGNTIYFGEGSWLTVV.

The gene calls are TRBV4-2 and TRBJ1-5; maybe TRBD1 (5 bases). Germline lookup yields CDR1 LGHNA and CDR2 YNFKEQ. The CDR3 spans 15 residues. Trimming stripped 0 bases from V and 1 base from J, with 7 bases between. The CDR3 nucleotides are TGTGCCAGCAGCCAAGAGCGGACAAGCAATCAGCCCCAGCATTTT. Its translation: CASSQERTSNQPQHF.

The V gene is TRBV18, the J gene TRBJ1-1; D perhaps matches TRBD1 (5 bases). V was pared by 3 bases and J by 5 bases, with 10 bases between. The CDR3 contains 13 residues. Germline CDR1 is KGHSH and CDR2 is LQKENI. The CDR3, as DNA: TGTGCCAGCTCACCCCAGGGCACAACTGAAGCTTTCTTT. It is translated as CASSPQGTTEAFF.

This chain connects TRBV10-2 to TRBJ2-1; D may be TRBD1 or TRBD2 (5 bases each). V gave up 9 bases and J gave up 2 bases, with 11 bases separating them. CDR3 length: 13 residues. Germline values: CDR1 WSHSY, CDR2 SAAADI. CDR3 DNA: TGCGCCAGTAACCGGGACCCCTACAATGAGCAGTTCTTC. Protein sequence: CASNRDPYNEQFF.

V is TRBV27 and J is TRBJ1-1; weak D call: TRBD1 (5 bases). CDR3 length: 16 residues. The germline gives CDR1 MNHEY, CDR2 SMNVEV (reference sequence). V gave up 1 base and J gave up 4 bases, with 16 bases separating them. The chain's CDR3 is CASSLWGSAGLTEAFF. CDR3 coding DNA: TGTGCCAGCAGTTTATGGGGCTCTGCAGGGCTCACTGAAGCTTTCTTT.

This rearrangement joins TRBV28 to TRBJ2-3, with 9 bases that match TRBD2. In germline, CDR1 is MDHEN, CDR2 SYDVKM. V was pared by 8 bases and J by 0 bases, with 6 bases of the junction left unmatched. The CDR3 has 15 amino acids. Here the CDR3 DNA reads TGTGCCAGCCAACCTAGCGGGGCTAGCACAGATACGCAGTATTTT. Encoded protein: CASQPSGASTDTQYF.

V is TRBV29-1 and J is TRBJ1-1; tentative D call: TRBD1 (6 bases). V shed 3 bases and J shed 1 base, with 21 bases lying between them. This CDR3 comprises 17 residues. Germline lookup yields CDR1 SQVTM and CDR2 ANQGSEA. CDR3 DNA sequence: TGCAGCGTTGATAAAGCACAGGGATGGTTTGGGAACACTGAAGCTTTCTTT. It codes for CSVDKAQGWFGNTEAFF. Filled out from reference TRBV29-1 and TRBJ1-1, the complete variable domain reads SAVISQKPSRDICQRGTSLTIQCQVDSQVTMMFWYRQQPGQSLTLIATANQGSEATYESGFVIDKFPISRPNLTFSTLTVSNMSPEDSSIYLCSVDKAQGWFGNTEAFFGQGTRLTVV.

The CDR3: CAWSGPGGLDEKLFF. DNA for the CDR3: TGTGCCTGGAGTGGGCCAGGGGGTCTGGATGAAAAACTGTTTTTT. This chain joins TRBV30 and TRBJ1-4; 7 nucleotides align to TRBD1. Germline-derived CDR1 and CDR2 are GTSNPN and SVGIG (reference sequence). V shed 1 base and J 6 bases; nucleotides not matched to a gene: 8. CDR3 length equals 15 residues.

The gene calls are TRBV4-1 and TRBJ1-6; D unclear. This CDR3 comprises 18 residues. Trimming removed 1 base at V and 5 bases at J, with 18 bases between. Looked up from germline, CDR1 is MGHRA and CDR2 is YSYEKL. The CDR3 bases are TGCGCCAGCAGCCAAGTTATCAGAACATTAATACATAATTCACCCCTCCACTTT. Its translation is CASSQVIRTLIHNSPLHF.

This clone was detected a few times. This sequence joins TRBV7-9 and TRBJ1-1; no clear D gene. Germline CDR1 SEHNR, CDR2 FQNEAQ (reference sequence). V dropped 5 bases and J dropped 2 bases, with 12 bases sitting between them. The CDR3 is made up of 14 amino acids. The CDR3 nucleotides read TGTGCCAGCAGCCCTAACCGGGAAAACACTGAAGCTTTCTTT. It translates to CASSPNRENTEAFF.

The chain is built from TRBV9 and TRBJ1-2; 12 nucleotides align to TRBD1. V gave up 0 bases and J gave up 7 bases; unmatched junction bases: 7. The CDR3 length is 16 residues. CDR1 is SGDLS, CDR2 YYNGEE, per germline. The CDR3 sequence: CASSVASGGQGAGYTF. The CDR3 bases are TGTGCCAGCAGCGTAGCTTCCGGGGGACAGGGGGCTGGCTACACCTTC.

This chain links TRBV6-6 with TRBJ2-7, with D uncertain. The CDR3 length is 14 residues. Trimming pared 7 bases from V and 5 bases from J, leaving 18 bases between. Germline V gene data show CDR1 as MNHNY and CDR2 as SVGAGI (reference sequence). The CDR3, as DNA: TGTGCCAGCATCCGAGAACCGTTCACCGACGAGCAGTACTTC. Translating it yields CASIREPFTDEQYF.

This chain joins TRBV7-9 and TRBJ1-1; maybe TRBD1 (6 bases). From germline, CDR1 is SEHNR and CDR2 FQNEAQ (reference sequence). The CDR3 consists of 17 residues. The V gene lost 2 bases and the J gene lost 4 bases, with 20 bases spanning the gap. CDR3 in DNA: TGTGCCAGCAGCTTAATCACAGGGACGAGAACCAGCACTGAAGCTTTCTTT. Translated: CASSLITGTRTSTEAFF.

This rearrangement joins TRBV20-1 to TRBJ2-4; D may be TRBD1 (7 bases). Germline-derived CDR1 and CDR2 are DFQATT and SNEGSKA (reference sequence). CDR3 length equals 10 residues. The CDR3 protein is CGGGRDIQYF. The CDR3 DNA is TGCGGAGGGGGCAGGGACATTCAGTACTTC.

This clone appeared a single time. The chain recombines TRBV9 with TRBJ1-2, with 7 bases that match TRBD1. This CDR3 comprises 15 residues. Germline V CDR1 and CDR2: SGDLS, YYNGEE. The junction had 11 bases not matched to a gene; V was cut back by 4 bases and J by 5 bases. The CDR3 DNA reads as TGTGCCAGCAGCCCCGGGGACAGCGTACTGTATGGCTACACCTTC. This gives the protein CASSPGDSVLYGYTF.

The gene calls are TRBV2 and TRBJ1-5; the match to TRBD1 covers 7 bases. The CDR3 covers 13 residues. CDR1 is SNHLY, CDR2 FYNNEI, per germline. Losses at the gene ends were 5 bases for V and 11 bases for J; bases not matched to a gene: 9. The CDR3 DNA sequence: TGTGCCAGCAGTAACGCAGGGGGTATGGCCCAGCATTTT. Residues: CASSNAGGMAQHF.

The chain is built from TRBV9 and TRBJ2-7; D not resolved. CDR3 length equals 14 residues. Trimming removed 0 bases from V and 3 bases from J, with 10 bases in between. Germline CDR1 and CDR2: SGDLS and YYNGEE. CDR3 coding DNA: TGTGCCAGCAGCGTAGAGGTAGGGAACTACGAGCAGTACTTC. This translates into CASSVEVGNYEQYF.

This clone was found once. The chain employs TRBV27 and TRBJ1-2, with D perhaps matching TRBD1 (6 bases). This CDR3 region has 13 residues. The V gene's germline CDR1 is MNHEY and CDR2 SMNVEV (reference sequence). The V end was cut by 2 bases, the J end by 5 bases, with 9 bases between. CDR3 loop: CASSLGGGYGYTF. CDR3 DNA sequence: TGTGCCAGCAGTTTAGGAGGGGGATATGGCTACACCTTC.

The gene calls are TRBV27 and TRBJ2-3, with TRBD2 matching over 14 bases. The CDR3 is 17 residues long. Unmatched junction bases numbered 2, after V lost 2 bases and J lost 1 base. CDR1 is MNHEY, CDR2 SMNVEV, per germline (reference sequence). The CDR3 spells CASSLQGLAGGTDTQYF. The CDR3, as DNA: TGTGCCAGCAGTTTACAGGGACTAGCGGGAGGCACAGATACGCAGTATTTT.

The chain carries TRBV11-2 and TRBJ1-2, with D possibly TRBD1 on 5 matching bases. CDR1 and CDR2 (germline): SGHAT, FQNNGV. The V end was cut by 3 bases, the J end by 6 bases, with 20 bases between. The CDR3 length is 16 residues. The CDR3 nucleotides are TGTGCCAGCAGCTTTACGGGGCTAGGGGAAAGGAATGGCTACACCTTC. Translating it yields CASSFTGLGERNGYTF.

CDR3 in DNA: TGTGCCAGCAGCTTGGAGACAGATACGCAGTATTTT. Protein sequence: CASSLETDTQYF. V gene TRBV5-4 combines with J gene TRBJ2-3; D call uncertain. V was trimmed by 0 bases and J by 3 bases, leaving 2 bases between them. The CDR3 has 12 amino acids. CDR1 SGHNT and CDR2 YYREEE come from the germline V gene (reference sequence). Variable domain in full (rest from reference TRBV5-4 and TRBJ2-3): ETGVTQSPTHLIKTRGQQVTLRCSSQSGHNTVSWYQQALGQGPQFIFQYYREEENGRGNFPPRFSGLQFPNYSSELNVNALELDDSALYLCASSLETDTQYFGPGTRLTVL.